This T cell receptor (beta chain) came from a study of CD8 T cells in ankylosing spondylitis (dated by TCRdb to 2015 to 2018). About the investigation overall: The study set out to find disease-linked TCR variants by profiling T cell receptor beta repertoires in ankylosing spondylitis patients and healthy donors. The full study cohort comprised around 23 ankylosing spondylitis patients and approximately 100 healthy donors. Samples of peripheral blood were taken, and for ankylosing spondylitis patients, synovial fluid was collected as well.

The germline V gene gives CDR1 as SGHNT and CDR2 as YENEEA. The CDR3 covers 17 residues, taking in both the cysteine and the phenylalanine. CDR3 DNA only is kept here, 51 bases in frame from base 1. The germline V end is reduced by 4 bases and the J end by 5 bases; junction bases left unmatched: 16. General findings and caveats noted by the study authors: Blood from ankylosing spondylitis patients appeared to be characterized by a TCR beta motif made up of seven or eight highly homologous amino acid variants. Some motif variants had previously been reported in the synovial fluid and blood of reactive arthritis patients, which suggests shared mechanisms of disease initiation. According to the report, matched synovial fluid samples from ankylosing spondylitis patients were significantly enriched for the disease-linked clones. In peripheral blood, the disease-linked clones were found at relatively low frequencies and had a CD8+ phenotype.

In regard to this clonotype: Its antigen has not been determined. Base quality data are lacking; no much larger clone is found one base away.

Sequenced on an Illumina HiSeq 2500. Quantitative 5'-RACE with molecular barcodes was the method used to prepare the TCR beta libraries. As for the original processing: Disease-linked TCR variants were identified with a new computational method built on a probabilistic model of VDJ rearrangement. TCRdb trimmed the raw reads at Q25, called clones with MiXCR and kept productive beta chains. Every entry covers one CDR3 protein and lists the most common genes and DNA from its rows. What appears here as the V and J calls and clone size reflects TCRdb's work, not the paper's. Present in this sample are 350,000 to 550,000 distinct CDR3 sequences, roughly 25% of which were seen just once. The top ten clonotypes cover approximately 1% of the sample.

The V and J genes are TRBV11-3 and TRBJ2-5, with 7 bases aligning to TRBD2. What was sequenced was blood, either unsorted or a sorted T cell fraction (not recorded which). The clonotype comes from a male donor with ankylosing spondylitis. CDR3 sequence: CASSSGSWSGRGETQYF. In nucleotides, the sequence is TGTGCCAGCAGCTCCGGGTCGTGGTCGGGGCGGGGGGAGACCCAGTACTTC.